The 21 T cell receptor beta chains below come from one sample, sequenced in a study of Ad26.COV2.S vaccination and SARS-CoV-2 variants. Treatment reported: roughly 20 received Ad26.COV2.S at low or high dose, single or two shots; about five received placebo; per-sample allocation not given. Day 63 after the first vaccine or placebo injection was the time point for sampling. TCRdb's copy holds only in-frame clones and misses some; the assay was immunoSEQ multiplex PCR. The sample consists of around 320,000 clones, about 86% of them appearing once. The specimen was peripheral blood, collected in a trial of Ad26.COV2.S vaccine versus placebo. Every receptor here comes from a person between 18 and 60 years old who received the Ad26.COV2.S COVID-19 vaccine or a placebo.

V and J are TRBV6-5 and TRBJ1-2; the D gene is possibly TRBD1 (6 bases). The CDR3 spans 13 residues. Trimming cost V 8 bases and J 2 bases, with 12 bases left between them. The germline CDR1 and CDR2 sequences are MNHEY and SVGAGI. CDR3 sequence: CASRVDSNYGYTF. DNA for the CDR3: TGTGCCAGCCGGGTGGACAGCAACTATGGCTACACCTTC.

The V and J genes are TRBV4-3 and TRBJ1-1; D uncertain. The CDR3 spans 15 residues. V was cut by 1 base and J by 1 base, with 10 bases left in between. Germline V gives CDR1 LGHNA, CDR2 YSLEER. The CDR3 protein is CASSQGGRPNTEAFF. In nucleotides, the CDR3 is TGCGCCAGCAGCCAAGGAGGCAGACCGAACACTGAAGCTTTCTTT.

This clone appeared a few times. V is TRBV5-1 and J is TRBJ2-7; 7 bases align to TRBD1. The length of the CDR3 is 15 residues. The germline CDR1 and CDR2 sequences are SGHRS and YFSETQ. J gave up 2 bases and V 3 bases, and 8 bases lay outside the gene matches. The CDR3 loop is CASSSRQGEAYEQYF. The CDR3 DNA follows: TGCGCCAGCAGCTCAAGACAGGGCGAAGCCTACGAGCAGTACTTC. Looking up the rest from reference TRBV5-1 and TRBJ2-7 gives the full variable domain: KAGVTQTPRYLIKTRGQQVTLSCSPISGHRSVSWYQQTPGQGLQFLFEYFSETQRNKGNFPGRFSGRQFSNSRSEMNVSTLELGDSALYLCASSSRQGEAYEQYFGPGTRLTVT.

The rearrangement uses TRBV10-3 and TRBJ1-1; possible D gene TRBD1, 5 bases. Per the germline V gene, CDR1 is ENHRY and CDR2 is SYGVKD. CDR3 length: 15 amino acids. Trimming left V 2 bases short and J 5 bases short, with 15 bases between. The CDR3 DNA is TGTGCCATCAGTGAGATAGAGGGGAGAGGGACTGAAGCTTTCTTT. Translation: CAISEIEGRGTEAFF.

As to this clone: Other DNA sequences within the sample encode an identical CDR3. The rearrangement uses TRBV6-5 and TRBJ1-6; 7 bases are shared with TRBD1. The trim removed 5 bases at V and 7 bases at J, leaving 5 bases unmatched. This CDR3 comprises 14 residues. The germline V gene encodes CDR1 MNHEY and CDR2 SVGAGI. In DNA form, the CDR3 reads TGTGCCAGCAGTACAGGGACAGAGAATTCACCCCTCCACTTT. Its translation: CASSTGTENSPLHF.

The chain carries TRBV11-2 and TRBJ1-2; tentative D call: TRBD1 (6 bases). CDR1 and CDR2 (germline): SGHAT, FQNNGV. V lost 8 bases, J lost 3 bases, and 13 bases lay in between. The CDR3 has 13 amino acids. The CDR3, as DNA: TGTGCCAGCCACGGGAAGGGGGACTATGGCTACACCTTC. This encodes CASHGKGDYGYTF.

V gene TRBV21-1 combines with J gene TRBJ1-1; no DNA check was done on the table's D call, TRBD1. TRBV21-1 is annotated as a pseudogene. There are 14 residues in the CDR3. CDR3 loop: CASSKCRVTTEAFF. The CDR3 DNA reads TGTGCCAGCAGCAAATGCAGGGTGACCACTGAAGCTTTCTTT.

In regard to this clone: A read error may produce the germline difference seen at one junction end. The J gene is TRBJ2-7, the V gene TRBV7-6; TRBD2 matches at 13 bases. CDR1 and CDR2 (germline): SGHVS, FNYEAQ. This CDR3 has 15 residues. The CDR3 here is CASSLAPTSGGRPVF. CDR3 bases: TGTGCCAGCAGCTTAGCGCCGACTAGCGGGGGGCGCCCGGTTTTC.

This chain joins TRBV5-4 and TRBJ2-1, with unresolved D. Trimming left V 4 bases short and J 0 bases short, with 20 bases between. There are 18 residues in the CDR3. CDR1 SGHNT and CDR2 YYREEE come from the germline V gene (reference sequence). The CDR3: CASSPTAGTRSSYNEQFF. CDR3 in DNA: TGTGCCAGCAGCCCCACCGCCGGAACAAGAAGCTCCTACAATGAGCAGTTCTTC.

The CDR3 DNA follows: TGTGCCAGCAGCGTTCGGCCGGAAAGATGGATCACAGATACGCAGTATTTT. Protein sequence: CASSVRPERWITDTQYF. The chain carries TRBV13 and TRBJ2-3; D unclear. V was cut by 5 bases and J by 2 bases, with 20 bases left in between. Looked up from germline, CDR1 is PRHDT and CDR2 is FYEKMQ (reference sequence). The CDR3 is made up of 17 amino acids.

In its sample, this clone was seen a few times. V and J are TRBV6-4 and TRBJ2-3; the D gene is possibly TRBD2 (5 bases). Trimming left V 5 bases short and J 4 bases short, with 16 bases between. Germline loops: CDR1 MRHNA, CDR2 SNTAGT. This CDR3 has 15 amino acids. The CDR3 is CASSRTWSGSDTQYF. The CDR3 DNA sequence: TGTGCCAGCAGTAGGACTTGGAGTGGGTCAGATACGCAGTATTTT.

This chain links TRBV27 with TRBJ2-3, with 11 bases matching TRBD1. Germline V CDR1 and CDR2: MNHEY, SMNVEV (reference sequence). The CDR3 extends over 15 amino acids. Unmatched junction bases numbered 13, after V lost 8 bases and J lost 9 bases. CDR3 in DNA: TGTGCCAGCGAGAGGACCGGGACAGGGGGTCGGACGCAGTATTTT. Protein: CASERTGTGGRTQYF.

The genes are TRBV7-6 and TRBJ2-7, with 8 nucleotides matching TRBD2. From germline, CDR1 is SGHVS and CDR2 FNYEAQ. CDR3 length equals 15 residues. The ends lost 0 bases at V and 2 bases at J; junction bases unmatched: 3. The DNA for the CDR3 is TGTGCCAGCAGCTTAGCGGCGGGGGGCACCTACGAGCAGTACTTC. Encoded protein: CASSLAAGGTYEQYF.

This clone was seen once. This chain connects TRBV7-9 to TRBJ1-2; D unclear. The CDR3 length is 15 residues. V lost 1 base and J lost 8, with 17 bases in between. The germline V gene has CDR1 SEHNR and CDR2 FQNEAQ (reference sequence). In nucleotides, the CDR3 is TGTGCCAGCAGCTTAGGTGATGGGAATCGAGGGGGCTACACCTTC. It yields the protein CASSLGDGNRGGYTF.

This chain links TRBV7-3 with TRBJ1-1, with TRBD1 as a possible D gene (6 bases). The CDR3 covers 14 residues. CDR1 and CDR2 (germline): SGHTA, FQGTGA. V gave up 2 bases and J gave up 4 bases, with 11 bases separating them. The CDR3 protein is CASSLQGGGTEAFF. The CDR3 DNA is TGTGCCAGCAGCTTACAGGGAGGGGGCACTGAAGCTTTCTTT.

This clone was seen a handful of times. The V call is TRBV30, the J call TRBJ2-1; 10 positions agree with TRBD2. V was pared by 0 bases and J by 6 bases, with 11 bases of the junction left unmatched. The CDR3 sequence is 17 residues long. CDR1 and CDR2 from the germline V gene are GTSNPN and SVGIG (reference sequence). CDR3: CAWSVRFLAGDGNEQFF. As DNA, the CDR3 is TGTGCCTGGAGTGTAAGATTCCTAGCGGGGGACGGCAATGAGCAGTTCTTC. The full variable domain, rest sourced from reference TRBV30 and TRBJ2-1, is SQTIHQWPATLVQPVGSPLSLECTVEGTSNPNLYWYRQAAGRGLQLLFYSVGIGQISSEVPQNLSASRPQDRQFILSSKKLLLSDSGFYLCAWSVRFLAGDGNEQFFGPGTRLTVL.

The rearrangement joins TRBV5-1 to TRBJ2-5, with D perhaps matching TRBD1 (6 bases). CDR1 and CDR2 (germline): SGHRS, YFSETQ. There are 15 residues in the CDR3. Trimming took off 0 bases at V and 5 bases at J, with 14 bases between the two ends. CDR3 sequence reads: CASSLALGAGETQYF. In DNA form, the CDR3 reads TGCGCCAGCAGCTTGGCCTTGGGGGCTGGGGAGACCCAGTACTTC.

The V and J genes are TRBV4-3 and TRBJ1-1, with a possible D match to TRBD1 (5 bases). The V gene lost 5 bases and the J gene lost 2 bases, with 15 bases spanning the gap. This CDR3 spans 15 amino acids. The V gene's germline CDR1 is LGHNA and CDR2 YSLEER. Here the CDR3 DNA reads TGCGCCAGCAGCACCGGGACGTCCCTAAACACTGAAGCTTTCTTT. Translated: CASSTGTSLNTEAFF.

This clone was counted a few times. The V call is TRBV6-2 or TRBV6-3, the J call TRBJ2-3; TRBD2 matches at 12 bases. In germline, CDR1 is MNHEY, CDR2 SVGEGT. Germline trimming cut 4 bases from V and 9 bases from J; bases unmatched to any gene: 2. CDR3 size: 13 residues. The CDR3 loop is CASSFGTSGTQYF. In DNA, the CDR3 is TGTGCCAGCAGTTTCGGGACTAGCGGGACGCAGTATTTT.

The V and J genes are TRBV10-3 and TRBJ1-2, with 7 bases lining up with TRBD1. V was clipped by 2 bases and J by 6 bases; unmatched bases: 6. CDR3 length: 14 residues. The germline gives CDR1 ENHRY, CDR2 SYGVKD. The CDR3 loop is CAISENRDSNGYTF. CDR3 bases: TGTGCCATCAGTGAGAATCGGGACAGCAATGGCTACACCTTC.

V usage is TRBV28 and J usage is TRBJ2-7, with 8 positions matching TRBD1. J gave up 3 bases and V 7 bases, and 8 bases lay outside the gene matches. Per the germline V gene, CDR1 is MDHEN and CDR2 is SYDVKM. The CDR3 loop spans 14 amino acids. CDR3 protein: CASNQDREGYEQYF. In DNA form, the CDR3 reads TGTGCCAGCAACCAGGACAGGGAAGGCTACGAGCAGTACTTC.